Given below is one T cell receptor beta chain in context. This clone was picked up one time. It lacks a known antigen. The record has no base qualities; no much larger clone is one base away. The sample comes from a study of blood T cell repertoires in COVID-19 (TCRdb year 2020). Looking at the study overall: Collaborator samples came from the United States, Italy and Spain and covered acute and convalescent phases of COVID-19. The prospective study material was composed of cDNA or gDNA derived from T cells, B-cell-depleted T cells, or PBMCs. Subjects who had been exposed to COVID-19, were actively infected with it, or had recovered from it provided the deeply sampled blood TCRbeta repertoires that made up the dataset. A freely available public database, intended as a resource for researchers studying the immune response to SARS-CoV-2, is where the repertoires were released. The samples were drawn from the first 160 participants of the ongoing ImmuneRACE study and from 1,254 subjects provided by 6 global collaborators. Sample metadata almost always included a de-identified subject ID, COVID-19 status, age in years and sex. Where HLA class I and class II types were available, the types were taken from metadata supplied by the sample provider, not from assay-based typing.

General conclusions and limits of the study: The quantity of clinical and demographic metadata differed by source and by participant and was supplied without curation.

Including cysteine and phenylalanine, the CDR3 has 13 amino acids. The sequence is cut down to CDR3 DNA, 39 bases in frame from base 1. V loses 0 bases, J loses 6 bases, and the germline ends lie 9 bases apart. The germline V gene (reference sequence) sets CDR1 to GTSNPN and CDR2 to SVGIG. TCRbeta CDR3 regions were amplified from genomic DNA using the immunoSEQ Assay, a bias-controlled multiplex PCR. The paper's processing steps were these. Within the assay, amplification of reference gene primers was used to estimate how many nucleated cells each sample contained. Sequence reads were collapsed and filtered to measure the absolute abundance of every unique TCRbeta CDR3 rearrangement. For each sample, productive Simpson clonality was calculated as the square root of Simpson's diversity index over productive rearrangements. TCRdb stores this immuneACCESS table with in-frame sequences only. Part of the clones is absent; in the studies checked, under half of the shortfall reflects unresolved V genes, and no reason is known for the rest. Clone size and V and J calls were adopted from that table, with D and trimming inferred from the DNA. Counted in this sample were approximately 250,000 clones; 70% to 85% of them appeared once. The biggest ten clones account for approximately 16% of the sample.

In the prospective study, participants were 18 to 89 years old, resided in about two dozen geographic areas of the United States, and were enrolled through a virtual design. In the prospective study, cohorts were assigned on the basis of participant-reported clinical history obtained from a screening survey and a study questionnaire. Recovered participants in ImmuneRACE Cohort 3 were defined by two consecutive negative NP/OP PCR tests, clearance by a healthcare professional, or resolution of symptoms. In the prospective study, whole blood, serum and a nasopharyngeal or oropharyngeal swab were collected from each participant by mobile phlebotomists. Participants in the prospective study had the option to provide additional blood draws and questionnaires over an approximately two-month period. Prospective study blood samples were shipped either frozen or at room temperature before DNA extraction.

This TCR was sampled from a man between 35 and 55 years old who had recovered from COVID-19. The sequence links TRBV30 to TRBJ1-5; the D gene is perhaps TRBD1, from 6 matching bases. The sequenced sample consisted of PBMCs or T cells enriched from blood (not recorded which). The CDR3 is CAWSVQGTQPQHF. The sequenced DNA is TGTGCCTGGAGTGTACAGGGAACTCAGCCCCAGCATTTT.